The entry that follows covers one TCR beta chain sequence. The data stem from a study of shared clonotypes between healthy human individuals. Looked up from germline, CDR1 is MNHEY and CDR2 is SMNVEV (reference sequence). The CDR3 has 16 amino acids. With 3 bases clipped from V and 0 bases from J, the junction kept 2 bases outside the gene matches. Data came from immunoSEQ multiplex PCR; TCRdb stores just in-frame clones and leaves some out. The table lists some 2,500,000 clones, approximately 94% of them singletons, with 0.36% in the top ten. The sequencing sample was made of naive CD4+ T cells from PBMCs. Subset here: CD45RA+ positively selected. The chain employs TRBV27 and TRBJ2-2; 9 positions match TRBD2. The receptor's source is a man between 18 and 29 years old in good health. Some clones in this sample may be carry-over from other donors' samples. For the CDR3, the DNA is TGTGCCAGCAGTTTCAGACTAGCGGCGAACACCGGGGAGCTGTTTTTT. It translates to CASSFRLAANTGELFF.